The 12 T cell receptor beta chains given below trace back to one sample, sequenced in a study of T cell responses to AZD1222 COVID-19 vaccine. Sequencing used immunoSEQ multiplex PCR; TCRdb keeps in-frame clones, though not all of them. The data show more than 95,000 clones, with 89% seen just once and about 40% held by the top ten. Sequencing was performed on peripheral blood, taken 28 days after the second AZD1222 dose. These receptors were obtained from an adult who received the AZD1222 COVID-19 vaccine.

The rearrangement uses TRBV28 and TRBJ2-7; TRBD2 aligns across 9 bases. CDR3 size: 13 residues. CDR1 is MDHEN and CDR2 is SYDVKM in the germline V gene. The V and J ends lost 4 bases and 5 bases, in that order; junction bases with no gene match: 3. CDR3 amino acids: CASSWREGNEQYF. The CDR3 DNA sequence: TGTGCCAGCAGTTGGCGGGAGGGCAACGAGCAGTACTTC.

The V gene is TRBV28, the J gene TRBJ2-7; the D gene is possibly TRBD2 (5 bases). Germline values: CDR1 MDHEN, CDR2 SYDVKM. Trimming left V 7 bases short and J 4 bases short, with 11 bases between. The CDR3 loop spans 12 amino acids. The CDR3 region is CASTLTGYEQYF. The CDR3 nucleotides are TGTGCCAGCACCCTCACGGGGTACGAGCAGTACTTC.

This chain connects TRBV7-9 to TRBJ2-5; possible D gene TRBD2, 7 bases. Germline loops: CDR1 SEHNR, CDR2 FQNEAQ (reference sequence). The V and J ends lost 5 bases and 5 bases respectively, with 15 bases between them. The CDR3 sequence is 14 residues long. The CDR3 nucleotides read TGTGCCAGCAGCGGGTGGGGGGGGCTCGAGACCCAGTACTTC. Translating it yields CASSGWGGLETQYF.

The V gene is TRBV15, the J gene TRBJ1-1; the D gene is possibly TRBD1 (5 bases). Trimming removed 0 bases from V and 1 base from J, with 12 bases in between. Germline CDR1 and CDR2: LNHNV and YYDKDF (reference sequence). The CDR3 length is 16 residues. This CDR3 reads CATSRDLQGPNTEAFF. The CDR3 DNA reads as TGTGCCACCAGCAGAGATCTTCAGGGCCCGAACACTGAAGCTTTCTTT.

The J gene is TRBJ1-1, the V gene TRBV30, with 10 positions matching TRBD1. Germline lookup yields CDR1 GTSNPN and CDR2 SVGIG (reference sequence). V shed 3 bases and J 0 bases; nucleotides not matched to a gene: 10. CDR3 size: 17 residues. CDR3 amino acids: CAWRIKTGGLMNTEAFF. In nucleotides, the CDR3 is TGTGCCTGGAGGATCAAGACAGGGGGCCTGATGAACACTGAAGCTTTCTTT.

Here the CDR3 DNA reads TGTGCCAGCAGCCCGTCCGGACTAGCCGGGGATACGCAGTATTTT. Translation: CASSPSGLAGDTQYF. The rearrangement links TRBV7-2 to TRBJ2-3; 8 bases agree with TRBD2. Germline loops: CDR1 SGHTA, CDR2 FQGNSA. CDR3 length: 15 residues. The J segment lost 6 bases and the V segment lost 5 bases, leaving 10 bases of the junction unmatched.

This sequence joins TRBV5-4 and TRBJ2-3; D is possibly TRBD2 (7 bases). The CDR3 is 14 residues long. V was clipped by 9 bases and J by 2 bases, with 16 bases between them. The germline gives CDR1 SGHNT, CDR2 YYREEE (reference sequence). In nucleotides, the CDR3 is TGTGCCACCGGGGGGCAGGCCTACACAGATACGCAGTATTTT. This codes for CATGGQAYTDTQYF.

The J gene is TRBJ1-2, the V gene TRBV10-3; TRBD1 might be the D (5 bases). This CDR3 comprises 12 residues. The V end was cut by 8 bases, the J end by 8 bases, with 15 bases between. The germline CDR1 and CDR2 sequences are ENHRY and SYGVKD. CDR3 sequence: CAISPGLQGYTF. CDR3 nucleotide sequence: TGTGCCATCTCCCCAGGGTTGCAGGGCTACACCTTC.

This chain uses TRBV25-1 with TRBJ2-3, with D unresolved. This CDR3 is 15 amino acids long. Per the germline V gene, CDR1 is MGHDK and CDR2 is SYGVNS. The V gene lost 2 bases and the J gene lost 1 base, with 10 bases spanning the gap. The CDR3 here is CASSEVRGGTDTQYF. The CDR3 region has the DNA TGTGCCAGCAGTGAAGTAAGAGGAGGCACAGATACGCAGTATTTT. The full variable domain, in which reference TRBV25-1 and TRBJ2-3 provide the parts outside the CDR3, is EADIYQTPRYLVIGTGKKITLECSQTMGHDKMYWYQQDPGMELHLIHYSYGVNSTEKGDLSSESTVSRIRTEHFPLTLESARPSHTSQYLCASSEVRGGTDTQYFGPGTRLTVL.

This chain connects TRBV28 to TRBJ1-5; D remains unclear. The CDR3 contains 13 residues. CDR1 MDHEN and CDR2 SYDVKM come from the germline V gene. Deletions cut 5 bases from V and 3 bases from J, with 8 bases between. CDR3 residues: CASSPRFNQPQHF. DNA for the CDR3: TGTGCCAGCAGTCCGCGCTTCAATCAGCCCCAGCATTTT.

CDR3 residues: CASSGPGLAYEQYF. CDR3 DNA sequence: TGTGCCAGCAGCGGTCCGGGACTAGCCTACGAGCAGTACTTC. The chain recombines TRBV7-9 with TRBJ2-7, with 8 bases that match TRBD2. V trimming: 5 bases; J trimming: 2 bases; junction bases outside the gene matches: 5. This CDR3 is 14 amino acids long. Germline V CDR1 and CDR2: SEHNR, FQNEAQ (reference sequence).

This clone was seen just once. The chain carries TRBV7-2 and TRBJ1-2; D unclear. The germline gives CDR1 SGHTA, CDR2 FQGNSA. The CDR3 has 16 residues. Trimming took off 5 bases at V and 5 bases at J, with 21 bases between the two ends. CDR3 sequence: CASSANVDLAGYGYTF. The CDR3 DNA follows: TGTGCCAGCAGCGCAAACGTGGACTTGGCGGGGTATGGCTACACCTTC.